The table lists the clone carrying this T cell receptor beta chain with many counts. This record belongs to a study of T cells after yellow fever vaccination. Overall study context: Fractions with few cells were prepared using SMART-Seq v4 Ultra Low Input.

In TCRdb, the 5' RACE reads were re-called with MiXCR into one record per CDR3 protein. The sample shows under 150,000 distinct CDR3 sequences, over 12% of them seen only once. This CDR3 comprises 17 residues. CDR1 is LGHNA and CDR2 is YSLEER in the germline V gene. The trim removed 0 bases at V and 2 bases at J, leaving 7 bases unmatched. The chain recombines TRBV4-3 with TRBJ2-5; 9 bases align to TRBD1. The TCR originated in a man between 18 and 29 years old who received the YFV17D yellow fever vaccine. The sequencing here drew on CD8+ T cells sorted from PBMCs, taken 5 days after the yellow fever booster vaccination. DNA of the CDR3: TGCGCCAGCAGCCAAGAGGGGGACAGGGAGGGTCAAGAGACCCAGTACTTC. Its translation: CASSQEGDREGQETQYF.